The 4 T cell receptor beta chains below all came from one sample that was sequenced in a study of blood T cell repertoires in COVID-19. Profiling relied on immunoSEQ multiplex PCR, and the TCRdb table lists in-frame clones only, not all of them. The sample holds fewer than 450,000 clones, roughly 86% seen once. Sequencing input: PBMCs or T cells enriched from blood (not recorded which). All receptors come from a woman aged 40-49 years with acute COVID-19.

The CDR3, as DNA: TGTGCCAGCTCCTATTGGGGGGGAGAAGCTTTCTTT. Encoded protein: CASSYWGGEAFF. The rearrangement uses TRBV6-5 and TRBJ1-1; D may be TRBD1 (5 bases). V lost 8 bases and J 8 bases, leaving 15 bases between the germline ends. Germline V gene sequence: CDR1 MNHEY, CDR2 SVGAGI. The CDR3 spans 12 residues.

The chain employs TRBV5-5 and TRBJ2-7; 9 bases are a match to TRBD1. Germline V gene lookup returns CDR1 SGHKS and CDR2 YYEKEE (reference sequence). Trimming at V came to 4 bases and at J to 7 bases, leaving 12 bases not matched to a gene. The CDR3 runs to 15 residues. This CDR3 is CASSPMEGQGREQYF. CDR3 nucleotide sequence: TGTGCCAGCAGCCCGATGGAGGGACAGGGTCGGGAGCAGTACTTC.

The chain combines TRBV4-1 with TRBJ1-3; no firm D call. The CDR3 spans 15 residues. Germline-derived CDR1 and CDR2 are MGHRA and YSYEKL. V gave up 1 base and J gave up 3 bases, with 10 bases separating them. Here the CDR3 DNA reads TGCGCCAGCAGCCAAGGTCCCGAGGGTGGAAACACCATATATTTT. This codes for CASSQGPEGGNTIYF.

The rearrangement joins TRBV18 to TRBJ1-5; 9 positions match TRBD1. This CDR3 spans 14 amino acids. Trimming removed 4 bases from V and 5 bases from J; junction bases left unmatched: 3. Germline loops: CDR1 KGHSH, CDR2 LQKENI. The CDR3 nucleotides are TGTGCCAGCTCACTTGGGACAGGGTATCAGCCCCAGCATTTT. Protein: CASSLGTGYQPQHF.